This TCR beta chain is from a study of CD8+ T cells in alopecia areata. With respect to this clone: Antigen: not known.

Treatment defined: oral pan-JAK inhibitor, 5-10 mg twice daily. Study-wide results and limits: Any link of baseline CD8+ expansion to response, resting on one nonresponder, remains uncertain. Expanded CD8+ clones among the top 100, and scalp clonality, were significantly decreased by tofacitinib.

RNA extraction was followed by reverse transcription into cDNA, which acted as the sequencing template. Here immunoSEQ multiplex PCR was the method, and the copy in TCRdb shows in-frame clones only, minus some. The repertoire holds about 200,000 clones, with under 40% as singletons. From germline, CDR1 is LNHDA and CDR2 SQIVND (reference sequence). The CDR3 extends over 12 amino acids. Trimming left V 5 bases short and J 0 bases short, with 5 bases between. The receptor comes from a human donor with alopecia areata. The material was CD4+ T cells sorted from blood, obtained around week 30, from a patient treated with tofacitinib. V gene TRBV19 combines with J gene TRBJ2-7; D remains unclear. This CDR3 is CASSGNSYEQYF. CDR3 nucleotides: TGTGCCAGTAGTGGCAACTCCTACGAGCAGTACTTC. Looking up the rest from reference TRBV19 and TRBJ2-7 gives the full variable domain: DGGITQSPKYLFRKEGQNVTLSCEQNLNHDAMYWYRQDPGQGLRLIYYSQIVNDFQKGDIAEGYSVSREKKESFPLTVTSAQKNPTAFYLCASSGNSYEQYFGPGTRLTVT.